The 25 T cell receptor beta chains below come from one sample, sequenced in a study of blood T cells in healthy people across ages. A second roughly 6 to 11 cycle PCR used barcoded and J-beta primers. TCRdb itself ran the 5' RACE reads through MiXCR, one entry per CDR3 protein. Found here are 600,000 to 1,000,000 distinct CDR3 sequences, roughly 25% of them singletons; the top ten hold approximately 4%. The same specimen was also included in a second study, on T cells of mothers and their children.

Sequenced material: blood. Source of these receptors: a boy aged 10-17 years in good health.

This chain links TRBV12-3 or TRBV12-4 with TRBJ2-5, with D maybe TRBD2 (6 bases). The J call may be wrong; the DNA end is better matched by TRBJ2-7. The CDR3 contains 16 residues. The CDR3 protein is CASSSDGGGSSYEQYF. CDR3 nucleotides: TGTGCCAGCAGTTCGGACGGGGGAGGCAGCTCCTACGAGCAGTACTTC.

The chain carries TRBV12-3 or TRBV12-4 and TRBJ2-4, with a tentative D call TRBD1 (5 bases). Trimming shortened V by 4 bases and J by 0 bases, and 13 bases separated the two germline ends. This CDR3 is 16 amino acids long. The CDR3 protein is CASSYQDRLAKNIQYF. As DNA, the CDR3 is TGTGCCAGCAGTTACCAAGACAGACTAGCCAAAAACATTCAGTACTTC.

The chain carries TRBV3-1 and TRBJ2-6; tentative D call: TRBD1 (6 bases). CDR3 length equals 17 residues. Trimming shortened V by 4 bases and J by 0 bases, and 13 bases separated the two germline ends. Germline V gene lookup returns CDR1 LGHDT and CDR2 YNNKEL (reference sequence). The CDR3 region is CASSPWDTSSGANVLTF. The CDR3 nucleotides are TGTGCCAGCAGCCCATGGGACACCAGCTCTGGGGCCAACGTCCTGACTTTC.

CDR3 sequence: CATSRGAASEGYEQYF. CDR3 in DNA: TGTGCCACCAGCAGAGGAGCGGCTAGCGAGGGGTACGAGCAGTACTTC. The rearrangement uses TRBV15 and TRBJ2-5; TRBD2 might be the D (6 bases). The J call is doubtful: the DNA matches TRBJ2-7 better. Germline-derived CDR1 and CDR2 are LNHNV and YYDKDF (reference sequence). This CDR3 comprises 16 residues.

This clonotype occurred a few times. The chain joins TRBV6-2 or TRBV6-3 to TRBJ2-1, with 8 nucleotides matching TRBD2. V dropped 6 bases and J dropped 8; count of bases not matched to a gene: 9. The V gene's germline CDR1 is MNHEY and CDR2 SVGEGT. The CDR3 consists of 14 residues. CDR3 residues: CASSRFSGAHEQFF. DNA for the CDR3: TGTGCCAGCAGCCGTTTTAGCGGGGCCCATGAGCAGTTCTTC.

This clonotype was seen a few times. The V gene is TRBV29-1, the J gene TRBJ2-3; the match to TRBD1 covers 8 bases. The CDR3 has 14 residues. Trimming took 7 bases from V and 1 from J; bases not matched to a gene: 7. Germline CDR1 is SQVTM and CDR2 is ANQGSEA. The CDR3, as DNA: TGCAGCGCAGTTTGGGGACAGGGCACAGATACGCAGTATTTT. Its protein product is CSAVWGQGTDTQYF.

This clonotype has at least ten counts. The V and J genes are TRBV7-9 and TRBJ2-1; TRBD2 matches 8 bases. The CDR3 loop spans 15 amino acids. V dropped 5 bases and J dropped 7; count of bases not matched to a gene: 10. CDR1 and CDR2 from the germline V gene are SEHNR and FQNEAQ (reference sequence). The chain's CDR3 is CASSASGLEVNEQFF. CDR3 coding DNA: TGTGCCAGCAGCGCCTCGGGACTAGAGGTAAATGAGCAGTTCTTC. Combining the CDR3 with reference TRBV7-9 and TRBJ2-1 gives the whole variable domain DTGVSQNPRHKITKRGQNVTFRCDPISEHNRLYWYRQTLGQGPEFLTYFQNEAQLEKSRLLSDRFSAERPKGSFSTLEIQRTEQGDSAMYLCASSASGLEVNEQFFGPGTRLTVL.

The chain links TRBV11-2 to TRBJ2-1; 9 bases map to TRBD1. The J call is in doubt because the DNA end fits TRBJ2-7 better. The CDR3 consists of 16 residues. Germline CDR1 SGHAT, CDR2 FQNNGV. CDR3 nucleotides: TGTGCCAGCAGCTCAAACCCCGGGACAGGGTCCTACGAGCAGTACTTC. This encodes CASSSNPGTGSYEQYF.

The rearrangement links TRBV18 to TRBJ1-3, with D maybe TRBD1 (5 bases). Trimming took off 3 bases at V and 2 bases at J, with 11 bases between the two ends. Looked up from germline, CDR1 is KGHSH and CDR2 is LQKENI. The CDR3 extends over 15 amino acids. Here the CDR3 reads CASSPTTVPGNTIYF. DNA for the CDR3: TGTGCCAGCTCACCGACGACAGTTCCTGGAAACACCATATATTTT.

This clonotype was counted between two and nine times. The DNA of the CDR3 is TGTGCCAGCAGTCCCGGGACAGGGGTAAGGGAGACCCAGTACTTC. Translated: CASSPGTGVRETQYF. The chain links TRBV27 to TRBJ2-5, with 10 bases identical to TRBD1. V dropped 5 bases and J dropped 5; count of bases not matched to a gene: 8. This CDR3 is 15 amino acids long. Germline CDR1 reads MNHEY; CDR2 reads SMNVEV (reference sequence).

The chain is built from TRBV7-6 and TRBJ1-1; D ambiguous. Trimming took 1 base from V and 1 from J, leaving 7 bases between them. From germline, CDR1 is SGHVS and CDR2 FNYEAQ. The CDR3 consists of 14 residues. CDR3 sequence: CASSLGMGNTEAFF. Here the CDR3 DNA reads TGTGCCAGCAGCTTAGGGATGGGGAACACTGAAGCTTTCTTT.

There are a few counts of this clonotype. V gene TRBV7-2 combines with J gene TRBJ2-3; unclear D gene. The V gene's germline CDR1 is SGHTA and CDR2 FQGNSA. The CDR3 runs 16 residues. The ends were cut back, 5 bases at V and 2 bases at J, with 17 bases in the middle. DNA for the CDR3: TGTGCCAGCAGCCCCCGAGGTTTTCACCTCACAGATACGCAGTATTTT. Its protein product is CASSPRGFHLTDTQYF.

This clonotype appeared once. At one boundary the junction diverges from the germline segment, which might be a read error. The rearrangement links TRBV5-1 to TRBJ2-5, with 12 bases fitting TRBD1. TRBJ2-7 explains the end of the DNA better; the J call may be wrong. The germline CDR1 and CDR2 sequences are SGHRS and YFSETQ. The CDR3 has 21 amino acids. In nucleotides, the CDR3 is TGCGTCAGCACCTCATGGTGGGGACCGGGACAGGGGGCGGTTTCCGAATACGAGCAGTACTTC. Residues: CVSTSWWGPGQGAVSEYEQYF.

The chain joins TRBV28 to TRBJ2-7; 11 nucleotides line up with TRBD2. With V trimmed by 3 bases and J by 6 bases, 7 bases remained unmatched. CDR1 and CDR2 from the germline V gene are MDHEN and SYDVKM. CDR3 length equals 15 residues. The CDR3 loop reads CASSLTGTSGLEQYF. For the CDR3, the DNA is TGTGCCAGCAGTTTGACCGGGACTAGCGGTCTCGAGCAGTACTTC.

Only a few counts were recorded for this clonotype. This chain joins TRBV5-1 and TRBJ2-5, with D possibly TRBD1 on 5 matching bases. V was shortened by 1 base and J by 1 base, with 11 bases between the two germline ends. Per the germline V gene, CDR1 is SGHRS and CDR2 is YFSETQ. The CDR3 covers 15 residues. The CDR3: CASSLMGQTQETQYF. The DNA of the CDR3 is TGCGCCAGCAGCTTGATGGGGCAGACCCAAGAGACCCAGTACTTC.

There are a few counts of this clonotype. V is TRBV21-1 and J is TRBJ1-5; no check of the table's D call, TRBD1, against the DNA was made. TRBV21-1 is a recognized pseudogene. CDR3 size: 17 residues. CDR3 nucleotides: TGTGCCAGCAGCAAAGCGGCTGACGGGGGTCATCAATTGACCCAGCATTTT. This encodes CASSKAADGGHQLTQHF.

The chain is built from TRBV4-3 and TRBJ2-7, with TRBD2 matching 9 bases. The CDR3 length is 15 residues. Germline V CDR1 and CDR2: LGHNA, YSLEER. V was pared by 0 bases and J by 4 bases, with 4 bases of the junction left unmatched. This CDR3 reads CASSQDRSGRYEQYF. DNA for the CDR3: TGCGCCAGCAGCCAAGATAGAAGCGGGAGGTACGAGCAGTACTTC.

This rearrangement joins TRBV20-1 to TRBJ2-3, with D possibly matching TRBD2 (5 bases). CDR3 size: 15 residues. V was pared by 5 bases and J by 2 bases, with 17 bases between. Germline CDR1 and CDR2: DFQATT and SNEGSKA (reference sequence). The CDR3 here is CSAALSGINTDTQYF. DNA for the CDR3: TGCAGTGCTGCCCTGAGCGGAATAAACACAGATACGCAGTATTTT.

The chain has TRBV6-5 and TRBJ2-1, with 12 bases matching TRBD2. V dropped 4 bases and J dropped 0; count of bases not matched to a gene: 7. CDR3 length equals 18 residues. In germline, CDR1 is MNHEY, CDR2 SVGAGI. CDR3 sequence: CASSSGTSGRYSYNEQFF. The CDR3 nucleotides are TGTGCCAGCAGTTCCGGGACTAGCGGGCGATACTCCTACAATGAGCAGTTCTTC.

At least ten counts were recorded for this clonotype. This sequence joins TRBV20-1 and TRBJ2-7; 9 bases map to TRBD2. The CDR3 is 15 amino acids. Germline V gene sequence: CDR1 DFQATT, CDR2 SNEGSKA (reference sequence). The V and J ends lost 3 bases and 3 bases, in that order; junction bases with no gene match: 9. The CDR3 region has the DNA TGCAGTGCTAGTGCCCTAGCGGGACTCTTCTACGAGCAGTACTTC. It codes for CSASALAGLFYEQYF.

The chain has TRBV6-6 and TRBJ2-3; D is possibly TRBD1 (5 bases). V was clipped by 2 bases and J by 3 bases, with 12 bases between them. The CDR3 has 15 amino acids. Germline CDR1 and CDR2: MNHNY and SVGAGI (reference sequence). CDR3 in amino acids: CASSYGWGWTDTQYF. In nucleotides, the CDR3 is TGTGCCAGCAGTTACGGCTGGGGCTGGACAGATACGCAGTATTTT.

This clonotype was seen more than once but under ten times. In DNA form, the CDR3 reads TGTGCCTGGAGTGTAGTGGGAGTCTGGATTCTGAACACTGAAGCTTTCTTT. Translating it yields CAWSVVGVWILNTEAFF. The J gene is TRBJ1-1, the V gene TRBV30, with D unclear. Germline V gives CDR1 GTSNPN, CDR2 SVGIG (reference sequence). V lost 0 bases and J lost 0, with 17 bases in between. The CDR3 sequence is 17 residues long.

The rearrangement joins TRBV29-1 to TRBJ1-6; D gene uncertain. Germline CDR1 reads SQVTM; CDR2 reads ANQGSEA. This CDR3 region has 10 residues. V lost 8 bases to trimming and J lost 11 bases, with 10 bases between them. The CDR3 is CSITIAPLHF. CDR3 sequence (DNA): TGCAGCATCACTATCGCACCCCTCCACTTT.

This clonotype was observed a handful of times. The chain combines TRBV20-1 with TRBJ1-5; the match to TRBD1 covers 7 bases. The CDR3 consists of 16 residues. The trim removed 2 bases at V and 1 base at J, leaving 8 bases unmatched. Germline V gives CDR1 DFQATT, CDR2 SNEGSKA (reference sequence). CDR3 nucleotides: TGCAGTGCTAGAAATCAAGCGACAGGGAGCAATCAGCCCCAGCATTTT. Its protein is CSARNQATGSNQPQHF.

V is TRBV29-1 and J is TRBJ1-4; no clear D. Germline V gene data show CDR1 as SQVTM and CDR2 as ANQGSEA. The CDR3 runs to 13 residues. V dropped 7 bases and J dropped 3 bases, with 12 bases sitting between them. The CDR3 spells CSAHSGPNEKLFF. In DNA form, the CDR3 reads TGCAGCGCACACAGCGGACCTAATGAAAAACTGTTTTTT.